This TCR beta chain comes out of a study of T cell clonotyping in hematopoietic cell transplantation. Study-wide results and caveats: At the given depth, recipient repertoires were over 95% de novo clonotypes.

Note on this clone: Its antigen remains unknown.

Sequenced by immunoSEQ multiplex PCR; TCRdb stores in-frame clones only, minus some. The sample has 13,000 to 15,000 clones, just over 95% seen once. The sequences come from peripheral blood mononuclear cells, collected 30 days after allogeneic stem cell transplant. The receptor was derived from a female patient between 50 and 59 years old who had an allogeneic stem cell transplant from an unrelated donor, so T cells may come from the graft donor. Some clones in this sample may be carry-over from other donors' samples.

This CDR3 is CASSRGVRENTEAFF. CDR3 coding DNA: TGTGCCAGCAGCCGGGGTGTACGGGAGAACACTGAAGCTTTCTTT. The gene calls are TRBV7-8 and TRBJ1-1; D not certain. The CDR3 consists of 15 residues. Deletions cut 5 bases from V and 1 base from J, with 14 bases between. In germline, CDR1 is SGHVS, CDR2 FQNEAQ.